The source of this T cell receptor (beta chain) is a study of T-cell memory formation after mild COVID-19. Study outcomes and limitations: Pre-infection memory carried some responding clones, suggesting that cross-reactive memory joined.

Germline V CDR1 and CDR2: SGHKS, YYEKEE (reference sequence). V was cut by 1 base and J by 0 bases, with 11 bases left in between. The CDR3 has 15 amino acids. This clonotype was observed a few times. Its cognate antigen is unknown. TCRdb re-called the 5' RACE reads with MiXCR, one entry per CDR3 protein. The profile shows about 190,000 distinct CDR3 sequences, about 10% of them singletons. The source material was PBMCs or a T cell subset sorted from them (not recorded which). The rearrangement uses TRBV5-5 and TRBJ2-7; tentatively, D is TRBD2 (5 bases). The TCR was taken from a man aged 18 to 30 who had mild COVID-19 (a few samples of this study predate the infection). Cell type and time point are not known. The chain's CDR3 is CASSLYPGNSYEQYF. CDR3 nucleotides: TGTGCCAGCAGCTTGTATCCGGGAAACTCCTACGAGCAGTACTTC.